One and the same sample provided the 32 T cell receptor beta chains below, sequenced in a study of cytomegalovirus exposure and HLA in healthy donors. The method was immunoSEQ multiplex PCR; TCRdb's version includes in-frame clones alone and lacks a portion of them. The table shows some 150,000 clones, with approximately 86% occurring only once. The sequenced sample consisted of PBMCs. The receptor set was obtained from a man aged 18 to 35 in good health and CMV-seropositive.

The CDR3 is CASSLEQPYTGELFF. CDR3 sequence (DNA): TGTGCCAGCAGCTTAGAACAGCCCTACACCGGGGAGCTGTTTTTT. The gene calls are TRBV7-9 and TRBJ2-2, with unresolved D. Trimming stripped 1 base from V and 3 bases from J, with 9 bases between. Germline lookup yields CDR1 SEHNR and CDR2 FQNEAQ (reference sequence). This CDR3 region has 15 residues.

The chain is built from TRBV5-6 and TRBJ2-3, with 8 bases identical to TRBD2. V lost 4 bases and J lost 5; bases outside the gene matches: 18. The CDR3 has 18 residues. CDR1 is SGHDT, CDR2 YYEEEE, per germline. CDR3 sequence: CASSLGLREGLLEDTQYF. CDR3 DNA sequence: TGTGCCAGCAGCCTGGGGCTCCGGGAGGGCCTTTTAGAAGATACGCAGTATTTT.

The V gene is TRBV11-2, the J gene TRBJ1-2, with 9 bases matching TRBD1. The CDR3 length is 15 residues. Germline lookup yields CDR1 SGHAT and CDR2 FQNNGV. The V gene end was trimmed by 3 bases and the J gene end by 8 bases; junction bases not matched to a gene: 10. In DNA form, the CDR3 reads TGTGCCAGCAGCTTGGGGGGGGACAGGGCTGGGGGCTACACCTTC. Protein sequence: CASSLGGDRAGGYTF.

The CDR3 here is CASSLVEGARSSYNSPLHF. The DNA of the CDR3 is TGTGCCAGCAGCTTGGTAGAGGGGGCGCGGTCCTCCTATAATTCACCCCTCCACTTT. V gene TRBV5-6 combines with J gene TRBJ1-6, with 7 positions matching TRBD1. The CDR3 sequence is 19 residues long. The germline V gene encodes CDR1 SGHDT and CDR2 YYEEEE. Trimming removed 0 bases from V and 0 bases from J; junction bases left unmatched: 9. The full variable domain, rest sourced from reference TRBV5-6 and TRBJ1-6, is DAGVTQSPTHLIKTRGQQVTLRCSPKSGHDTVSWYQQALGQGPQFIFQYYEEEERQRGNFPDRFSGHQFPNYSSELNVNALLLGDSALYLCASSLVEGARSSYNSPLHFGNGTRLTVT.

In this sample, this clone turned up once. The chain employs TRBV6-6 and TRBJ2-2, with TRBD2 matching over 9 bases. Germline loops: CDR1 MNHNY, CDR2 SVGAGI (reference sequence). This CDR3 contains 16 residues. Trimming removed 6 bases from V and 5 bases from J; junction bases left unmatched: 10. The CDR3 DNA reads TGTGCCAGCAGGACCCTTGGGACTAGCCTGACCGGGGAGCTGTTTTTT. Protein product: CASRTLGTSLTGELFF.

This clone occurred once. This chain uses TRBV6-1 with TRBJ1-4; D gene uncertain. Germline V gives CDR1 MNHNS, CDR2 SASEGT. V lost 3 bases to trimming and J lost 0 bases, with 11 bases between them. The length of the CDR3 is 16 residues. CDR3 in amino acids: CASSDLYGATNEKLFF. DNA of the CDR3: TGTGCCAGCAGTGACCTATACGGTGCAACTAATGAAAAACTGTTTTTT.

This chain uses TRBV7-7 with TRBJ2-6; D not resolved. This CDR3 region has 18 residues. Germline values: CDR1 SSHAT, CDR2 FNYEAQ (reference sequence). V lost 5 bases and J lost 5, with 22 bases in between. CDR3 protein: CASSDLPVPQSRANVLTF. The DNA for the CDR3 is TGTGCCAGCAGCGATCTGCCAGTGCCACAAAGTCGGGCCAACGTCCTGACTTTC.

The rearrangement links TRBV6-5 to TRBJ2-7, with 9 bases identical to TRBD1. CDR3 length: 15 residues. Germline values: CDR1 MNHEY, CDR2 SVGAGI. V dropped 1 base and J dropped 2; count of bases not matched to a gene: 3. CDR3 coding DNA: TGTGCCAGCAGTTACTTGGGACAGGGAGCCTACGAGCAGTACTTC. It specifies CASSYLGQGAYEQYF.

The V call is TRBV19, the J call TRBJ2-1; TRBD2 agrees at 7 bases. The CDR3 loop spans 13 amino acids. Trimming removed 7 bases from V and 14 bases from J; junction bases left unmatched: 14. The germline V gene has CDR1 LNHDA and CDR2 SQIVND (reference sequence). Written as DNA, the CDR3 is TGTGCCAGTACCGCGGGGGATTTGGGTCAGAAGTTCTTC. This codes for CASTAGDLGQKFF.

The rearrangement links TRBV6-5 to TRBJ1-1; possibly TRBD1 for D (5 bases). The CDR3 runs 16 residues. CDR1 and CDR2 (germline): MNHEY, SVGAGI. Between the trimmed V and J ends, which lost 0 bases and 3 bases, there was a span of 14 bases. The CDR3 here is CASSYSETRGDTEAFF. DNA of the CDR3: TGTGCCAGCAGTTACTCAGAGACGCGGGGGGACACTGAAGCTTTCTTT.

CDR3 amino acids: CASSRDRGRTGELFF. CDR3 nucleotides: TGTGCCAGCAGCCGGGACAGGGGGCGTACCGGGGAGCTGTTTTTT. The chain has TRBV7-8 and TRBJ2-2, with 12 nucleotides matching TRBD1. Germline trimming cut 5 bases from V and 5 bases from J; bases unmatched to any gene: 3. The CDR3 covers 15 residues. Germline V gene data show CDR1 as SGHVS and CDR2 as FQNEAQ. Looking up the rest from reference TRBV7-8 and TRBJ2-2 gives the full variable domain: GAGVSQSPRYKVAKRGQDVALRCDPISGHVSLFWYQQALGQGPEFLTYFQNEAQLDKSGLPSDRFFAERPEGSVSTLKIQRTQQEDSAVYLCASSRDRGRTGELFFGEGSRLTVL.

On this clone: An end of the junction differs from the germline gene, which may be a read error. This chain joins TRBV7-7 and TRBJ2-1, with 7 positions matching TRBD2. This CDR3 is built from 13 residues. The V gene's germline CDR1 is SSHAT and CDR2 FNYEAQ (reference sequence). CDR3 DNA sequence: TGTGCTAGCAGCGGGACTCCGAACAATGAGCAGTTCTTC. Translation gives CASSGTPNNEQFF.

The DNA for the CDR3 is TGTGCCAGTAGTGCCTTGGACAGTCAGCCCCAGCATTTT. Its translation: CASSALDSQPQHF. The chain employs TRBV19 and TRBJ1-5, with D possibly matching TRBD1 (6 bases). The germline V gene has CDR1 LNHDA and CDR2 SQIVND (reference sequence). Between the trimmed V and J ends, which lost 5 bases and 6 bases, there was a span of 11 bases. This CDR3 has 13 amino acids.

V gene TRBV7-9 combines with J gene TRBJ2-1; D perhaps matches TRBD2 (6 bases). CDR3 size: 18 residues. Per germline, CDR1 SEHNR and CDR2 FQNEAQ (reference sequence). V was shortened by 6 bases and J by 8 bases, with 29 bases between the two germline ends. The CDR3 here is CASRQKIIEAGREDEQFF. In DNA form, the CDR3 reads TGTGCCAGCAGGCAAAAGATAATCGAGGCGGGAAGGGAGGATGAGCAGTTCTTC.

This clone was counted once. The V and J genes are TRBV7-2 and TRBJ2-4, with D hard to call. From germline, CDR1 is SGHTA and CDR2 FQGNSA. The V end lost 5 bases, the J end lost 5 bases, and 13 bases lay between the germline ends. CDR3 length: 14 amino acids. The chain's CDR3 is CASSPRIGENIQYF. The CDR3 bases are TGTGCCAGCAGCCCGAGGATAGGCGAAAACATTCAGTACTTC.

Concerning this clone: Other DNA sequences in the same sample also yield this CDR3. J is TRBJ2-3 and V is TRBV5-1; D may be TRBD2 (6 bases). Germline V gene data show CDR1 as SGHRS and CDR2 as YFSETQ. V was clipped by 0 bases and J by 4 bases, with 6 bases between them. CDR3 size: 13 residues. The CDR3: CASSLERADTQYF. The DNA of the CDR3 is TGCGCCAGCAGCTTGGAGCGGGCAGATACGCAGTATTTT. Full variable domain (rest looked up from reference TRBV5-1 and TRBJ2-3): KAGVTQTPRYLIKTRGQQVTLSCSPISGHRSVSWYQQTPGQGLQFLFEYFSETQRNKGNFPGRFSGRQFSNSRSEMNVSTLELGDSALYLCASSLERADTQYFGPGTRLTVL.

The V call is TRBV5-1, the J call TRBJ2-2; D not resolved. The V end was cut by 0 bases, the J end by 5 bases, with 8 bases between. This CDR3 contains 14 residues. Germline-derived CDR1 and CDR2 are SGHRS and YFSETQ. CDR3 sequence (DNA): TGCGCCAGCAGCTTGGCCGTCGGGACCGGGGAGCTGTTTTTT. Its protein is CASSLAVGTGELFF.

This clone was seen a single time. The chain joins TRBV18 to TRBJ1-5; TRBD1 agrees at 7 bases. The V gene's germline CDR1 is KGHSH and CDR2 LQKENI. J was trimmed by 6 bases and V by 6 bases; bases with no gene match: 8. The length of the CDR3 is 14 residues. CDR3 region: CASSPDRVSQPQHF. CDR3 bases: TGTGCCAGCTCGCCCGACAGGGTCAGTCAGCCCCAGCATTTT.

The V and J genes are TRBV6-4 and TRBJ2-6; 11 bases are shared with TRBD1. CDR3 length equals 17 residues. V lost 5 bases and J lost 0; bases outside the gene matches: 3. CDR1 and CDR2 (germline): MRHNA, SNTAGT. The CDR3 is CASSPGTGGSGANVLTF. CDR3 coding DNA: TGTGCCAGCAGTCCGGGGACAGGGGGCTCTGGGGCCAACGTCCTGACTTTC.

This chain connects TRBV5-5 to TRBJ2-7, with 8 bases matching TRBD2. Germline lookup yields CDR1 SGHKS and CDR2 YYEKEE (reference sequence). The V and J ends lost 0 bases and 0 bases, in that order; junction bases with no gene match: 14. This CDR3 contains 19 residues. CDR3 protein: CASSLGSGTRSRGSYEQYF. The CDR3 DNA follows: TGTGCCAGCAGCTTGGGATCCGGGACTAGGTCAAGGGGCTCCTACGAGCAGTACTTC.

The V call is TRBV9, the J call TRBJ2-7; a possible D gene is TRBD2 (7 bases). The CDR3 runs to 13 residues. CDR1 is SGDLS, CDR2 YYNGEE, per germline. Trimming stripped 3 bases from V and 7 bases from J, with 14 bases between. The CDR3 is CASSARGGVEQYF. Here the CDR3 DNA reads TGTGCCAGCAGCGCAAGGGGGGGGGTTGAGCAGTACTTC.

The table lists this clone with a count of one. The CDR3 sequence: CASRTLGASDTEAFF. As DNA, the CDR3 is TGCGCCAGCAGAACCTTGGGGGCGTCGGACACTGAAGCTTTCTTT. The chain combines TRBV4-1 with TRBJ1-1; perhaps TRBD1 as D (6 bases). Germline V gives CDR1 MGHRA, CDR2 YSYEKL. This CDR3 region has 15 residues. The germline V and J ends were trimmed by 6 bases and 3 bases, with 17 bases remaining between them.

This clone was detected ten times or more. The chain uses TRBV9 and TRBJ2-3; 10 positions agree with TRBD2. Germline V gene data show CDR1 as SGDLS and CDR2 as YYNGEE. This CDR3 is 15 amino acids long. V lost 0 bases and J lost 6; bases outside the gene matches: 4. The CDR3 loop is CASSVVSGGADTQYF. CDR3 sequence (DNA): TGTGCCAGCAGCGTAGTCAGCGGGGGGGCTGATACGCAGTATTTT.

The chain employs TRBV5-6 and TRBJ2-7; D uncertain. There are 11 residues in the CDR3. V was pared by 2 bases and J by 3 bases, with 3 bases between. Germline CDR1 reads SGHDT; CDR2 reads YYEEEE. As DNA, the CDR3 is TGTGCCAGCAGCTTTTACTACGAGCAGTACTTC. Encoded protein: CASSFYYEQYF.

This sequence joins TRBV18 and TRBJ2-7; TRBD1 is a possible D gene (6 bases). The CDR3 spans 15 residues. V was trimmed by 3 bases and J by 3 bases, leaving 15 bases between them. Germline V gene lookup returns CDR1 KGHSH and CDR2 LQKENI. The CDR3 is CASSPGTGSIYEQYF. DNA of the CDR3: TGTGCCAGCTCACCTGGAACAGGGAGCATCTACGAGCAGTACTTC.

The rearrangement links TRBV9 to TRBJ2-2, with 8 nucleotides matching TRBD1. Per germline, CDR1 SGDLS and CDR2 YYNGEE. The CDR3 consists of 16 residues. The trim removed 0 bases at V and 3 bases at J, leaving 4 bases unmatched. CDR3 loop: CASSVEGQGDTGELFF. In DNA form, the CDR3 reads TGTGCCAGCAGCGTAGAAGGACAGGGTGACACCGGGGAGCTGTTTTTT.

The CDR3 bases are TGTGCCAGCAGCTTAGATGGCGGGGGGGCTTACGAGCAGTACTTC. Its protein product is CASSLDGGGAYEQYF. J is TRBJ2-7 and V is TRBV11-2; TRBD2 matches 9 bases. J gave up 4 bases and V 0 bases, and 4 bases lay outside the gene matches. The CDR3 consists of 15 residues. The germline V gene encodes CDR1 SGHAT and CDR2 FQNNGV.

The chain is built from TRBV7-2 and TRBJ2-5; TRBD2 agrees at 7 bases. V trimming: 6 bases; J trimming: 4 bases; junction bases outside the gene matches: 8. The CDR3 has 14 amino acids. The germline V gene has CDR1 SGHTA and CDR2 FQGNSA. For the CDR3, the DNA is TGTGCCAGCAGTCTCAGCGGGATTGGAGAGACCCAGTACTTC. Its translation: CASSLSGIGETQYF.

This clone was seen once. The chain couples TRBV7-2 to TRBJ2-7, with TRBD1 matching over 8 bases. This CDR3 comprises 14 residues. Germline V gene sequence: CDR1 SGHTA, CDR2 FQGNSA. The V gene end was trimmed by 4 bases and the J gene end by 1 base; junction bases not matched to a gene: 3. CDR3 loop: CASSSRQGSYEQYF. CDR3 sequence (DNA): TGTGCCAGCAGCTCAAGACAGGGGTCCTACGAGCAGTACTTC.

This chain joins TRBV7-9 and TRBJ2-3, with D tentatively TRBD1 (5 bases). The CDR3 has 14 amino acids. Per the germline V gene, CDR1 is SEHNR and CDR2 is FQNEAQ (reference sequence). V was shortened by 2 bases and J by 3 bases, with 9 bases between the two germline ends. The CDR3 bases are TGTGCCAGCAGCTTATTAGGGGAAACAGATACGCAGTATTTT. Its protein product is CASSLLGETDTQYF. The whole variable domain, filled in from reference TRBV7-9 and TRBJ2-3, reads DTGVSQNPRHKITKRGQNVTFRCDPISEHNRLYWYRQTLGQGPEFLTYFQNEAQLEKSRLLSDRFSAERPKGSFSTLEIQRTEQGDSAMYLCASSLLGETDTQYFGPGTRLTVL.

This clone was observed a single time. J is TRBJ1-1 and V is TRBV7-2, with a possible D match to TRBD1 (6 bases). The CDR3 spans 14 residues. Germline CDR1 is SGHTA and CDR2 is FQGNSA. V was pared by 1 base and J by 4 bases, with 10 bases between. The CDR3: CASSLEPGVTEAFF. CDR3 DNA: TGTGCCAGCAGCTTAGAACCAGGGGTCACTGAAGCTTTCTTT.

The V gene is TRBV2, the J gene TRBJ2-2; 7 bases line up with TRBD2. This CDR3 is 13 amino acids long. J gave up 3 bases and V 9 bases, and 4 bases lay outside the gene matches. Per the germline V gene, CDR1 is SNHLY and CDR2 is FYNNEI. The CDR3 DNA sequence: TGTGCCAGTCGGGAGGAGTACACCGGGGAGCTGTTTTTT. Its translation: CASREEYTGELFF.